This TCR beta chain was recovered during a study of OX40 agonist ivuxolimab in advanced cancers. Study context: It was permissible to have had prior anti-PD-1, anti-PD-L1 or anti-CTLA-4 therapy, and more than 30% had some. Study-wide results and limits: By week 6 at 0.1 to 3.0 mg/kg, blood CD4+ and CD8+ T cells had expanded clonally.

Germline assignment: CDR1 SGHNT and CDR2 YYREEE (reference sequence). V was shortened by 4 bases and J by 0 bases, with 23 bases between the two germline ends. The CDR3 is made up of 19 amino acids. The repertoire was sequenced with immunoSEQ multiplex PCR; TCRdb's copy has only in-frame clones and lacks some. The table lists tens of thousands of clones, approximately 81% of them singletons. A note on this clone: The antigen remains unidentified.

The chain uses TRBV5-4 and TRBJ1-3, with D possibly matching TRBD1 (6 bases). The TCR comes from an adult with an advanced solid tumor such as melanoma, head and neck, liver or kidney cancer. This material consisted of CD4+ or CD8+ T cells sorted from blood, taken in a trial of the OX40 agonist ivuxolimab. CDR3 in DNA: TGTGCCAGCAGCCCCTCTAGGGGACATATAGCTAACTCTGGAAACACCATATATTTT. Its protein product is CASSPSRGHIANSGNTIYF.